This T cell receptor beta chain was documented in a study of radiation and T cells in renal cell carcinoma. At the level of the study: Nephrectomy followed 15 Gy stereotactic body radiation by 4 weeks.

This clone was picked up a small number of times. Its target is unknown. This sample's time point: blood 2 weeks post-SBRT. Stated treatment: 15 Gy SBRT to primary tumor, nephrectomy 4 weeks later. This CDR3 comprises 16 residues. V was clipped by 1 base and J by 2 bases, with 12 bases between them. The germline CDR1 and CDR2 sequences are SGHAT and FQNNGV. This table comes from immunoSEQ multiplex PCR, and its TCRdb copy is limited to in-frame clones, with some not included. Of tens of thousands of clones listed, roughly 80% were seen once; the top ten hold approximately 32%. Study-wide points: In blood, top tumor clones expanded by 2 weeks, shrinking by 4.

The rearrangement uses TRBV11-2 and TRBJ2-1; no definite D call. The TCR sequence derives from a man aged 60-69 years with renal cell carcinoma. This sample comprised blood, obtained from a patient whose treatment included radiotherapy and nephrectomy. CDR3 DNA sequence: TGTGCCAGCAGCTTAGGGGCGGACCCGCCCTACAATGAGCAGTTCTTC. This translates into CASSLGADPPYNEQFF.